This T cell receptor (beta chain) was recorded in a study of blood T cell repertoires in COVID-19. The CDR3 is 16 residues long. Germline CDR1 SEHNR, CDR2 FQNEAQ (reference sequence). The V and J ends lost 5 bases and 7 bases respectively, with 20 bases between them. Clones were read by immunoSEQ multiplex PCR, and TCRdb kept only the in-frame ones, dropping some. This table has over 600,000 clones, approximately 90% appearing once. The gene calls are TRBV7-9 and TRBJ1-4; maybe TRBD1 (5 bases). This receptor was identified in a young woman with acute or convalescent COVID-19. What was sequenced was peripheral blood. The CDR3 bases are TGTGCCAGCAGCCCTCTCTGGGGGGGGACGAGTGAAAAACTGTTTTTT. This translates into CASSPLWGGTSEKLFF.